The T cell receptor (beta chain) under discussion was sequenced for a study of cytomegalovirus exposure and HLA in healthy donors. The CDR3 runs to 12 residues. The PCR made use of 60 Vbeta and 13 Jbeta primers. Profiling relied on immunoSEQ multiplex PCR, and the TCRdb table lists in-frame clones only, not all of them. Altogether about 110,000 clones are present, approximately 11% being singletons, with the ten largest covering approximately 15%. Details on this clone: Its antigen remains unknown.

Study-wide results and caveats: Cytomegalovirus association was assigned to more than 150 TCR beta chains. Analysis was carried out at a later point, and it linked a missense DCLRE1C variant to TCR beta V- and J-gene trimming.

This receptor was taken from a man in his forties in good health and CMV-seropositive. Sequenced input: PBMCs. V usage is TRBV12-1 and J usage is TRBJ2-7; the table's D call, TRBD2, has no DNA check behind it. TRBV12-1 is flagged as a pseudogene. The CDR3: CASSFFDLEQYF. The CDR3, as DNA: TGTGCCAGCAGCTTTTTCGACTTAGAGCAGTACTTC.